Listed here are 2 T cell receptor beta chains from one sample, sequenced in a study of blood T cells in healthy people across ages. A second PCR, run for about 7 to 11 cycles, used a sample-barcoded 5' primer plus a J-beta primer mix. From the 5' RACE reads, TCRdb called clonotypes with MiXCR, one entry per CDR3 protein. The sample has roughly 680,000 distinct CDR3 sequences, around 52% seen once. Sequenced sample: blood. All receptors come from an elderly woman in good health.

This chain joins TRBV4-3 and TRBJ2-5; D may be TRBD1 or TRBD2 (6 bases each). Germline assignment: CDR1 LGHNA and CDR2 YSLEER. The CDR3 contains 16 residues. Trimming took 2 bases from V and 1 from J, leaving 14 bases between them. The CDR3 DNA is TGCGCCAGCAGCCAATTGGAGGAGGGGGGCCAAGAGACCCAGTACTTC. Residues: CASSQLEEGGQETQYF.

The gene calls are TRBV5-6 and TRBJ2-1; TRBD2 might be the D (6 bases). Germline V lookup: CDR1 SGHDT, CDR2 YYEEEE. CDR3 length: 15 residues. V lost 4 bases to trimming and J lost 12 bases, with 23 bases between them. CDR3 in amino acids: CASSPGGMVTGVQFF. Written as DNA, the CDR3 is TGTGCCAGCAGCCCGGGCGGGATGGTTACCGGTGTGCAGTTCTTC.